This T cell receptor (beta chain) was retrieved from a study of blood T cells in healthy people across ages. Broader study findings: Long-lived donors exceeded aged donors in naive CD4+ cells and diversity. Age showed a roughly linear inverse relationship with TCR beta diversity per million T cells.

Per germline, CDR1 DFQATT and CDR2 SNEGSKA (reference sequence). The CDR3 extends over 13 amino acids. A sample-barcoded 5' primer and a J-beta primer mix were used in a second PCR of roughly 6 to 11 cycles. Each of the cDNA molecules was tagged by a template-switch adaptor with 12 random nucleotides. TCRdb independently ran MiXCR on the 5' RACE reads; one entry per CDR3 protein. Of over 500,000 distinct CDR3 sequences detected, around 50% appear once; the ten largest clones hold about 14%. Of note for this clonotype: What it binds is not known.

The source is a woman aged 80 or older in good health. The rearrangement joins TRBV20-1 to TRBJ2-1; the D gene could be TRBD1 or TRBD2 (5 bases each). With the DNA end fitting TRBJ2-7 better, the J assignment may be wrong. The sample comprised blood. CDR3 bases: TGCAGTGCTTCCGGGACCATAAAAAACGAGCAGTACTTC. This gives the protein CSASGTIKNEQYF.